This TCR beta chain was documented in a study of T cell responses to AZD1222 COVID-19 vaccine. Findings of the study overall: Clonal diversity was possibly underestimated; the donors were predominantly white British and more often female.

From germline, CDR1 is MDHEN and CDR2 SYDVKM. J lost 5 bases, V lost 2 bases, and 0 bases had no gene match. The CDR3 is 13 amino acids. The assay was immunoSEQ multiplex PCR, and TCRdb's table has in-frame clones only and misses some. Counted here are 140,000 to 150,000 clones, approximately 93% occurring once; the ten biggest clones make up around 5%. Note on this clone: Its antigen is not identified.

The sequencing here drew on peripheral blood, taken on day 0 of AZD1222 vaccination. This TCR was recovered from an adult in good health. The gene calls are TRBV28 and TRBJ2-7; 10 bases fit TRBD2. This CDR3 is CASSLTSGNEQYF. For the CDR3, the DNA is TGTGCCAGCAGTTTAACTAGCGGGAACGAGCAGTACTTC.